This entry concerns a single TCR beta chain. Its matching antigen is unknown. A read error may produce the germline difference seen at one junction end. It was with 60 Vbeta and 13 Jbeta primers that the PCR ran. TCRdb's copy holds only in-frame clones and misses some; the assay was immunoSEQ multiplex PCR. The table records about 210,000 clones, approximately 85% of them present only once. The CDR3 has 19 residues. The germline CDR1 and CDR2 sequences are SEHNR and FQNEAQ (reference sequence). This sample was taken from a study of cytomegalovirus exposure and HLA in healthy donors. Participants comprised healthy donors of bone marrow. General study findings and limits: What a later analysis reportedly showed was that an Asian-associated ancestry cluster had fewer N-insertions than the 666-donor mean.

The gene calls are TRBV7-9 and TRBJ1-4; 10 positions agree with TRBD1. Sequenced sample: PBMCs. The clonotype originates from a girl aged 2 to 9 in good health and CMV-seronegative. In nucleotides, the CDR3 is TGTTCCAGCAGCTTTCCGGCGACGAGACAGGGGGCTTCGTGGGAAAAACTGTTTTTT. This encodes CSSSFPATRQGASWEKLFF.